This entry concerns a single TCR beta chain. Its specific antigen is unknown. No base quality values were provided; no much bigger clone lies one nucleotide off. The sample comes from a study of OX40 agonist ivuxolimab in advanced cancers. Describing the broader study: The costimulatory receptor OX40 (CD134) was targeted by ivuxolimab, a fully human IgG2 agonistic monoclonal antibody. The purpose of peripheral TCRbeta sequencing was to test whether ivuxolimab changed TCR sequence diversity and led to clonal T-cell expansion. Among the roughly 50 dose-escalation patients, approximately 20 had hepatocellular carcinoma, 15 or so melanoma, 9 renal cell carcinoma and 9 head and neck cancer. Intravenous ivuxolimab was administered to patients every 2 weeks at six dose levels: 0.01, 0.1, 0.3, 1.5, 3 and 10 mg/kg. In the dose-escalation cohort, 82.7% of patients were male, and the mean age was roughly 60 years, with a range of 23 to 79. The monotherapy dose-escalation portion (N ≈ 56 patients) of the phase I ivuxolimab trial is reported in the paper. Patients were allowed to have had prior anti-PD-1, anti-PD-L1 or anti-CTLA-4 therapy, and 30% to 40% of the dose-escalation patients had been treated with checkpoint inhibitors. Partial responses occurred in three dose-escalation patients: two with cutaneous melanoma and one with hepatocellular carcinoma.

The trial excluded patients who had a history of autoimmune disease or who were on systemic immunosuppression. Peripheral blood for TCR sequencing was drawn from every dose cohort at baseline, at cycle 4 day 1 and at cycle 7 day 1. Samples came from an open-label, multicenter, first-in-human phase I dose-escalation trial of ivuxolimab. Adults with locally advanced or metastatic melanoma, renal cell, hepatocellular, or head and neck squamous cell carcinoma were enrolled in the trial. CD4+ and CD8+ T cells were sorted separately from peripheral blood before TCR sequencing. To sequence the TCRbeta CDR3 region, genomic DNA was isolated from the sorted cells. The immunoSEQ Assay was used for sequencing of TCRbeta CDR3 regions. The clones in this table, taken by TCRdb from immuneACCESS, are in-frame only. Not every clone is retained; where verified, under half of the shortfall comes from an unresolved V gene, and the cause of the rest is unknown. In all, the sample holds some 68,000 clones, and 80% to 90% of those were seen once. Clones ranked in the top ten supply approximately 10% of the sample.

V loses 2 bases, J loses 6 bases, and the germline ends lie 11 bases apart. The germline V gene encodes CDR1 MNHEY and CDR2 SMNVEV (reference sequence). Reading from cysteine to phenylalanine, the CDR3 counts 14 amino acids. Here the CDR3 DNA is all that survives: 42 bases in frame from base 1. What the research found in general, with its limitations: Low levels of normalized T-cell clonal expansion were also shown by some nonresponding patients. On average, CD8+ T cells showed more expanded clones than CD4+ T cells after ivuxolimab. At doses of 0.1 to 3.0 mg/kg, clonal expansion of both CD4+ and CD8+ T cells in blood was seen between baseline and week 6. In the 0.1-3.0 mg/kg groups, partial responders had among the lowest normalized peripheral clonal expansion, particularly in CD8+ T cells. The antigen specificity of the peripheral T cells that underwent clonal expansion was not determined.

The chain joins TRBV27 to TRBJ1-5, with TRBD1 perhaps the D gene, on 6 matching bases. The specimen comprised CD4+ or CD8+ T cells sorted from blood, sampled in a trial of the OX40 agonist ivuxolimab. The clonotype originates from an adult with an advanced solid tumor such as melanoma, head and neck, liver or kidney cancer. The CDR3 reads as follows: CASSLMGAGQPQHF. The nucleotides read TGTGCCAGCAGTTTAATGGGGGCAGGTCAGCCCCAGCATTTT.